This TCR beta chain was identified during a study of liver allograft versus peripheral blood T cells. In the study overall: T cell receptor repertoires in transplanted livers were compared with those in recipients' peripheral blood.

This clonotype was seen more than once but under ten times. Its antigen is still unknown. One base away lies a much larger clone, so this may be a sequencing read error. The study's findings and limits: Intragraft T cell receptor repertoires of liver allografts were reported to differ from peripheral blood repertoires.

TCRdb analysed the reads with MiXCR anew, one entry per CDR3 protein. Of 13,000 or so distinct CDR3 sequences in the sample, around 18% were seen once. This CDR3 spans 17 amino acids. Germline CDR1 reads KGHDR; CDR2 reads SFDVKD. This chain links TRBV24-1 with TRBJ1-3; 7 bases match TRBD1. The receptor was isolated from a human patient who had a liver transplant. The T cells may come from the graft donor. The CDR3 region has the DNA TGTGTCACCAGTGACTCCGGGACAGCCATCTCTGGAAACACCATATATTTT. As protein: CVTSDSGTAISGNTIYF.